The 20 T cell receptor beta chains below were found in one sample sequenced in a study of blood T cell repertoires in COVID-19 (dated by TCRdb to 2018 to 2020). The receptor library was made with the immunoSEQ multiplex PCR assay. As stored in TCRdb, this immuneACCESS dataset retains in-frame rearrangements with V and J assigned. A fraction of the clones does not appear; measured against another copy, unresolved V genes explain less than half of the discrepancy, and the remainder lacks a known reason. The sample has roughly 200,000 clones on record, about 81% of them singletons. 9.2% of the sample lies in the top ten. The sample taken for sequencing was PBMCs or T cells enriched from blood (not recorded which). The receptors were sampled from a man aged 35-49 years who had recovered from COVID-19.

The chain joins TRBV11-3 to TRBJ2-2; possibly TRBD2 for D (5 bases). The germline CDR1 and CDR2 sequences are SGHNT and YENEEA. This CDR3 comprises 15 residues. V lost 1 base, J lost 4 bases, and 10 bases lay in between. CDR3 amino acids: CASSLGGSSTGELFF. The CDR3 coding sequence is TGTGCCAGCAGCTTAGGAGGGTCGAGCACCGGGGAGCTGTTTTTT.

CDR3 protein: CASRTGRGGEKLFF. The CDR3 DNA sequence: TGTGCCAGCAGGACGGGACGGGGAGGTGAAAAACTGTTTTTT. This chain joins TRBV2 and TRBJ1-4; maybe TRBD1 (5 bases). CDR3 length: 14 amino acids. CDR1 is SNHLY, CDR2 FYNNEI, per germline. Trimming shortened V by 6 bases and J by 7 bases, and 15 bases separated the two germline ends.

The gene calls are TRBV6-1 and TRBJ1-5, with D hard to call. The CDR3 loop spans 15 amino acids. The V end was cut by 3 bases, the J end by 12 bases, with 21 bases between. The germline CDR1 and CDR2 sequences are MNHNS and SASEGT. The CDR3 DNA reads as TGTGCCAGCAGTGAGCCTGTCTTTGGGCTGTTGGGCCAGCATTTT. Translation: CASSEPVFGLLGQHF.

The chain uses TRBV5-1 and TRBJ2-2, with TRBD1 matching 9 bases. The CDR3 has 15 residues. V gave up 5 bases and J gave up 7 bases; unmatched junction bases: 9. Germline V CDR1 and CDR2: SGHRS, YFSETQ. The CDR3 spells CASSYSGQGNGELFF. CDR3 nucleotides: TGCGCCAGCAGTTACTCGGGACAGGGTAACGGGGAGCTGTTTTTT.

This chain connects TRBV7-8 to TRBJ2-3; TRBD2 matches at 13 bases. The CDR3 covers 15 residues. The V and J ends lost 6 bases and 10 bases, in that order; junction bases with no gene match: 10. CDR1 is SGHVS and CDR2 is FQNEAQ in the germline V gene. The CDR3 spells CASRRTSGGILAQYF. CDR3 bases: TGTGCCAGCAGGCGGACTAGCGGGGGCATCTTGGCGCAGTATTTT.

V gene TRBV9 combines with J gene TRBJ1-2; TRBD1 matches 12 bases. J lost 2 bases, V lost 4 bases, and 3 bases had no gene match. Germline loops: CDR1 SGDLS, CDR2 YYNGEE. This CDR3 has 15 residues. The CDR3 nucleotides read TGTGCCAGCAGCCCCGGGACAGGGGGCAACTATGGCTACACCTTC. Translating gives CASSPGTGGNYGYTF. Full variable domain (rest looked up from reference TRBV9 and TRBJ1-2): DSGVTQTPKHLITATGQRVTLRCSPRSGDLSVYWYQQSLDQGLQFLIQYYNGEERAKGNILERFSAQQFPDLHSELNLSSLELGDSALYFCASSPGTGGNYGYTFGSGTRLTVV.

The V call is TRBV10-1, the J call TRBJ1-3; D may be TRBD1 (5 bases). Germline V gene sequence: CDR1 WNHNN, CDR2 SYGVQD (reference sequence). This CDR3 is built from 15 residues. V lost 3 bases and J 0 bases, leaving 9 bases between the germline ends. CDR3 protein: CASSDPTDSGNTIYF. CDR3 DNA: TGCGCCAGCAGTGACCCGACAGACTCTGGAAACACCATATATTTT.

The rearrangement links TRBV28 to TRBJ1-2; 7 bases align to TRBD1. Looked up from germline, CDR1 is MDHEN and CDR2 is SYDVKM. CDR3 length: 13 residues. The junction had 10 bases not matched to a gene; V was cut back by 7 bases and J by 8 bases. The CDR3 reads CASTLKGARGYTF. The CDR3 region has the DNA TGTGCCAGCACCTTAAAGGGGGCACGGGGCTACACCTTC.

The CDR3 coding sequence is TGCGCCAGCAGACAGGGGTACGCGGGCTACGAGCAGTACTTC. Its translation: CASRQGYAGYEQYF. The chain recombines TRBV5-1 with TRBJ2-7; 7 nucleotides align to TRBD1. The CDR3 totals 14 residues. CDR1 and CDR2 (germline): SGHRS, YFSETQ. V shed 5 bases, J shed 3 bases, and the junction held 8 bases outside the gene matches.

Here the CDR3 reads CASSPGQGEAFF. CDR3 DNA sequence: TGCGCCAGCAGTCCGGGACAGGGGGAAGCTTTCTTT. The V and J genes are TRBV10-2 and TRBJ1-1, with 10 bases lining up with TRBD1. The germline V gene has CDR1 WSHSY and CDR2 SAAADI. J was trimmed by 8 bases and V by 5 bases; bases with no gene match: 2. The CDR3 covers 12 residues.

This CDR3 reads CASSTTGYNEQYF. As DNA, the CDR3 is TGTGCCAGCAGCACTACAGGGTACAACGAGCAGTACTTC. The chain has TRBV7-9 and TRBJ2-7; D perhaps matches TRBD1 (6 bases). The germline V gene has CDR1 SEHNR and CDR2 FQNEAQ (reference sequence). Trimming took 5 bases from V and 5 from J, leaving 13 bases between them. This CDR3 is 13 amino acids long.

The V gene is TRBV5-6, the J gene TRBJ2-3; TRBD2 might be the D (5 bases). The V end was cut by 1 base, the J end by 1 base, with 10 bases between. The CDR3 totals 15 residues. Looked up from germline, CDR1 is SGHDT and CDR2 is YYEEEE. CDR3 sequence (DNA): TGTGCCAGCAGCTTGAACGGGGTTGGCACAGATACGCAGTATTTT. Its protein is CASSLNGVGTDTQYF. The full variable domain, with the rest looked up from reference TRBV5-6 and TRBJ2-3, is DAGVTQSPTHLIKTRGQQVTLRCSPKSGHDTVSWYQQALGQGPQFIFQYYEEEERQRGNFPDRFSGHQFPNYSSELNVNALLLGDSALYLCASSLNGVGTDTQYFGPGTRLTVL.

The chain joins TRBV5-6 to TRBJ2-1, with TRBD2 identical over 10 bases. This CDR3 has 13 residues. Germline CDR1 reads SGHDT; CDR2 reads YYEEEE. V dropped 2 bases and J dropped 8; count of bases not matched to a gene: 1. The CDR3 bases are TGTGCCAGCAGCTTAACTAGCGGGGATGAGCAGTTCTTC. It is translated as CASSLTSGDEQFF.

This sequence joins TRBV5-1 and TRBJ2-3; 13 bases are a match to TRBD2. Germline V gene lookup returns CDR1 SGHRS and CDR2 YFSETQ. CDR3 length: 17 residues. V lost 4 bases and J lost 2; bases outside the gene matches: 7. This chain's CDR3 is CASSIGTSGAYTDTQYF. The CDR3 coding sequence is TGCGCCAGCAGCATTGGGACTAGCGGGGCCTACACAGATACGCAGTATTTT. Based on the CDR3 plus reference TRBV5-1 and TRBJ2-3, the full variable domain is KAGVTQTPRYLIKTRGQQVTLSCSPISGHRSVSWYQQTPGQGLQFLFEYFSETQRNKGNFPGRFSGRQFSNSRSEMNVSTLELGDSALYLCASSIGTSGAYTDTQYFGPGTRLTVL.

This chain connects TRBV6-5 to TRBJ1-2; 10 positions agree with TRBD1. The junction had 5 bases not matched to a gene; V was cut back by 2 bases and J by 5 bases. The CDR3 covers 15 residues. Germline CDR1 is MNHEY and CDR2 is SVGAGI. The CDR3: CASSYLTGGYYGYTF. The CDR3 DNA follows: TGTGCCAGCAGTTACCTGACAGGGGGCTATTATGGCTACACCTTC.

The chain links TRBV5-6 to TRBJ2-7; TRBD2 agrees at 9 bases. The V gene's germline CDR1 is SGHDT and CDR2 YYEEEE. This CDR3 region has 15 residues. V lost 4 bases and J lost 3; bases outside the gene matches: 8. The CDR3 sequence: CASSQGLARGYEQYF. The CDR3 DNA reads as TGTGCCAGCAGCCAAGGACTAGCGAGGGGCTACGAGCAGTACTTC.

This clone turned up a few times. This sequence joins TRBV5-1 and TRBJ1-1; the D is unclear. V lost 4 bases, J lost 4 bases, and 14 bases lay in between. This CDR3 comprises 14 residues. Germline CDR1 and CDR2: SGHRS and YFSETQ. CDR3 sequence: CASSRERSGTEAFF. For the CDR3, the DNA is TGCGCCAGCAGCCGGGAAAGGTCGGGCACTGAAGCTTTCTTT.

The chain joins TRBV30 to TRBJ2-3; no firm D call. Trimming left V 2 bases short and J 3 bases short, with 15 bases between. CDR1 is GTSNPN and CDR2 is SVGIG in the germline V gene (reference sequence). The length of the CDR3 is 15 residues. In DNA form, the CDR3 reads TGTGCCTGGAGTCCATCTAGTCATTCAACAGATACGCAGTATTTT. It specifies CAWSPSSHSTDTQYF.

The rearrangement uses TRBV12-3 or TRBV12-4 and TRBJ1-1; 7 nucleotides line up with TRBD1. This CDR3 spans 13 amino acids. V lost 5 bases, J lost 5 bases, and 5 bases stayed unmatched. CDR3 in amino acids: CASSLGQVTEAFF. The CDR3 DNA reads TGTGCCAGCAGTCTCGGACAGGTAACTGAAGCTTTCTTT.

The CDR3 nucleotides are TGTGCCAGCAGTCTCGAAGCGGGCAGGTCCCATCAGCCCCAGCATTTT. Encoded protein: CASSLEAGRSHQPQHF. This chain joins TRBV27 and TRBJ1-5; unclear D gene. The length of the CDR3 is 16 residues. V shed 5 bases and J shed 5 bases, with 19 bases lying between them. CDR1 and CDR2 (germline): MNHEY, SMNVEV (reference sequence).